This T cell receptor (beta chain) was profiled in a study of post-analysis software for immune sequencing data. Points from the study as a whole: Pronounced co-clustering by F measure was evident among identically batched samples. Significantly lower normalized Chao1 diversity was seen in multiple sclerosis patients than in controls.

On this clonotype itself: Antigen specificity is unknown.

Presence of unique molecular identifiers characterized the TCR beta cDNA libraries. Approximately 0.5 million cDNA molecules were recovered from an input of roughly 0.95 to 11 million T cells. One entry per CDR3 protein results from TCRdb running MiXCR on the PCR reads. The sample comprises hundreds of thousands of distinct CDR3 sequences, 59% of which are singletons, and 11% rests with the top ten. Sequenced input: blood. This clonotype originated in a girl aged 2-10 years with multiple sclerosis.

The CDR3 region is CAISESISEQYF. Here the CDR3 DNA reads TGTGCCATCAGTGAGTCTATTTCCGAGCAGTACTTC. The gene calls are TRBV10-3 and TRBJ2-4; D call uncertain. The J call may be wrong; the DNA end is better matched by TRBJ2-7. CDR1 and CDR2 from the germline V gene are ENHRY and SYGVKD. This CDR3 is built from 12 residues.